This is a list of T cell receptor beta chains from one sample in a study of T cell responses to AZD1222 COVID-19 vaccine. Repertoires were generated with immunoSEQ multiplex PCR, while TCRdb's copy carries only in-frame clones and drops some. The sample lists 70,000 or so clones; 70% to 90% were seen once. The sample in question was peripheral blood, obtained on day 0 of AZD1222 vaccination. These TCRs come from an adult in good health. Each CDR3 is given with its conserved first and last residue. D genes are given only for firm matches. Size is omitted from some rows. Given values are once, few, many or a class for expanded clones.

D	V	size	J	CDR3	DNA
.	TRBV29-1	.	TRBJ1-3	CSVEELNTIYF	TGCAGCGTTGAGGAGCTAAACACCATATATTTT
.	TRBV4-3	once	TRBJ2-7	CASSLLGGEQYF	TGCGCCAGCAGCCTTTTGGGGGGCGAGCAGTACTTC
.	TRBV7-2	.	TRBJ1-5	CASSLRTASNQPQHF	TGTGCCAGCAGCTTAAGGACAGCGAGCAATCAGCCCCAGCATTTT
.	TRBV2	.	TRBJ2-7	CASSEYAAYEQYF	TGTGCCAGCAGTGAATACGCCGCCTACGAGCAGTACTTC
.	TRBV14	.	TRBJ1-2	CASSQRRHYGYTF	TGTGCCAGCAGCCAACGACGGCACTATGGCTACACCTTC
.	TRBV30	.	TRBJ2-7	CAWSPGLLRGEQYF	TGTGCCTGGAGTCCCGGACTGCTGAGAGGCGAGCAGTACTTC
TRBD2	TRBV28	.	TRBJ2-3	CASSLPSGLTDTQYF	TGTGCCAGCAGTTTACCTAGCGGCCTCACAGATACGCAGTATTTT
TRBD1	TRBV2	.	TRBJ2-7	CARGTGSDYEQYF	TGTGCCAGGGGGACAGGGTCAGACTACGAGCAGTACTTC
TRBD2	TRBV19	.	TRBJ2-3	CASSPLTGGDTDTQYF	TGTGCCAGTAGTCCTCTGACGGGGGGGGACACAGATACGCAGTATTTT
.	TRBV30	.	TRBJ2-2	CAGPRPGSPGELFF	TGTGCCGGCCCTAGACCGGGATCACCCGGGGAGCTGTTTTTT
TRBD1	TRBV6-1	.	TRBJ1-2	CASSEDRVYGYTF	TGTGCCAGCAGCGAAGACAGGGTCTATGGCTACACCTTC
.	TRBV3-1/TRBV3-2	.	TRBJ1-2	CASIVGRVW	TGTGCCAGCATCGTCGGTCGGGTCTGG
.	TRBV3-1/TRBV3-2	.	TRBJ2-5	CASSQEGRSYF	TGTGCCAGCAGCCAAGAGGGCCGCTCGTACTTC
.	TRBV28	.	TRBJ1-4	CASRQSNEKLFF	TGTGCCAGCAGGCAGTCTAATGAAAAACTGTTTTTT
.	TRBV28	.	TRBJ2-3	CAAQGPSGDTQYF	TGTGCCGCGCAGGGTCCCTCGGGAGATACGCAGTATTTT
.	TRBV7-2	.	TRBJ1-2	CASSLEGYGYTF	TGTGCCAGCAGCTTAGAAGGCTATGGCTACACCTTC
TRBD1	TRBV30	.	TRBJ2-7	CAWSPETGVGYEQYF	TGTGCCTGGAGTCCAGAGACAGGGGTTGGTTACGAGCAGTACTTC
TRBD2	TRBV30	.	TRBJ2-3	CAWITPGLAGEWTDTQYF	TGTGCCTGGATCACTCCGGGACTAGCGGGAGAATGGACAGATACGCAGTATTTT
.	TRBV9	.	TRBJ2-2	CASSVEGATGELFF	TGTGCCAGCAGCGTAGAAGGGGCCACCGGGGAGCTGTTTTTT
TRBD1	TRBV6-1	.	TRBJ1-1	CASSDSGQGSHEAFF	TGTGCCAGCAGTGATTCGGGACAGGGGTCACATGAAGCTTTCTTT
.	TRBV28	.	TRBJ1-6	CASSPGQLYNSPLHF	TGTGCCAGCAGTCCCGGACAGTTGTATAATTCACCCCTCCACTTT
TRBD1	TRBV5-5	.	TRBJ1-2	CASSQTTGNLVYGYTF	TGTGCCAGCAGCCAGACGACAGGGAACCTTGTCTATGGCTACACCTTC
.	TRBV2	.	TRBJ1-4	CASMGGKLFF	TGTGCCAGCATGGGTGGAAAACTGTTTTTT
TRBD1	TRBV11-2	.	TRBJ1-1	CASSPPEDRAEAFF	TGTGCCAGCAGCCCCCCCGAGGACAGGGCTGAAGCTTTCTTT
.	TRBV5-1	.	TRBJ2-7	CASSRDSKYEQYF	TGCGCCAGCAGCCGGGACTCCAAATACGAGCAGTACTTC
TRBD1	TRBV30	.	TRBJ1-4	CAWSVQGAVKLFF	TGTGCCTGGAGTGTACAGGGGGCCGTAAAACTGTTTTTT
.	TRBV5-4	medium-sized	TRBJ2-5	CASSSVPAETQYF	.
.	TRBV14	.	TRBJ1-2	CASSQFPDSYGYTF	TGTGCCAGCAGCCAATTTCCGGACTCCTATGGCTACACCTTC
.	TRBV5-8	.	TRBJ1-6	CASSPEAGDNSPLHF	TGTGCCAGCAGCCCCGAGGCAGGGGATAATTCACCCCTCCACTTT
.	TRBV28	.	TRBJ2-2	CASSLRASIAGELFF	TGTGCCAGCAGTCTGCGAGCTAGTATCGCCGGGGAGCTGTTTTTT
TRBD1	TRBV28	.	TRBJ2-7	CASRNPGQVSYEQYF	TGTGCCAGCCGAAATCCGGGACAGGTCTCCTACGAGCAGTACTTC
.	TRBV19	once	TRBJ2-1	CASGDRRTYNEQFF	TGTGCCAGTGGGGACCGACGAACCTACAATGAGCAGTTCTTC
TRBD1	TRBV30	.	TRBJ1-5	CAWRLGGGTAYSNQPQHF	TGTGCCTGGAGGCTGGGCGGTGGGACAGCCTATAGCAATCAGCCCCAGCATTTT
.	TRBV7-2	once	TRBJ2-7	CASSQGRGTTYEQYF	TGTGCCAGCAGCCAAGGCAGGGGAACGACCTACGAGCAGTACTTC
.	TRBV5-4	.	TRBJ1-3	CASSTQFSGNTIYF	TGTGCCAGCAGCACCCAATTCTCTGGAAACACCATATATTTT
TRBD2	TRBV5-3	.	TRBJ2-7	CARSLVLSGALDYEQYF	TGTGCCAGAAGCTTGGTTTTAAGCGGGGCGCTAGACTACGAGCAGTACTTC
TRBD2	TRBV7-9	.	TRBJ2-7	CASSRGDEQYF	TGTGCCAGCAGCCGGGGGGACGAGCAGTACTTC
TRBD1	TRBV6-2/TRBV6-3	few	TRBJ1-1	CASSYADRGRDTEAFF	TGTGCCAGCAGTTACGCCGACAGGGGGAGGGACACTGAAGCTTTCTTT
.	TRBV9	few	TRBJ1-1	CASSVNPSKGMNTEAFF	TGTGCCAGCAGCGTAAACCCCAGTAAGGGCATGAACACTGAAGCTTTCTTT
.	TRBV18	.	TRBJ2-5	CASSPGQETQYF	TGTGCCAGCTCACCAGGCCAAGAGACCCAGTACTTC
.	TRBV5-6	few	TRBJ1-6	CASSLGQFNSPLHF	TGTGCCAGCAGCTTAGGGCAATTTAATTCACCCCTCCACTTT